These T cell receptor beta chains were read from a single sample in a study of shared clonotypes between healthy human individuals. Assay: immunoSEQ multiplex PCR; the TCRdb copy retains only in-frame clones and omits some. The sample consists of about 2.1 million clones, 90% to 95% of them appearing once. Sequenced sample: naive CD8+ T cells from PBMCs. These TCRs come from a young man in good health. Some clones in this sample may be carry-over from other donors' samples. CDR3s include the opening cysteine and the closing phenylalanine or tryptophan. The D gene is left open where the match is weak. Clone size is given for some rows only: seen once, a few or many times, or a class if the clone is expanded.

clone_size	v_call	j_call	d_call	cdr3_length	cdr3_aa	cdr3_nt
NA	TRBV6-6	TRBJ1-2	NA	16	CASSPQVIRLNYGYTF	TGTGCCAGCAGTCCACAGGTGATTAGACTTAACTATGGCTACACCTTC
NA	TRBV30	TRBJ2-5	NA	10	CAWGAETQYF	TGTGCCTGGGGAGCAGAGACCCAGTACTTC
NA	TRBV2	TRBJ1-5	TRBD1	18	CASTPGQGLYYSNQPQHF	TGTGCCAGCACCCCGGGACAGGGCCTTTATTATAGCAATCAGCCCCAGCATTTT
NA	TRBV7-6	TRBJ1-1	NA	16	CASSLRGVQGGSEAFF	TGTGCCAGCAGCTTAAGAGGGGTACAGGGAGGGAGTGAAGCTTTCTTT
NA	TRBV5-1	TRBJ2-1	TRBD2	17	CASSLWSLGLAYREQFF	TGCGCCAGCAGCTTGTGGAGCCTGGGACTAGCGTACCGTGAGCAGTTCTTC
NA	TRBV14	TRBJ2-7	NA	16	CASSQERGLTPYEQYF	TGTGCCAGCAGCCAAGAACGGGGCCTAACCCCCTACGAGCAGTACTTC
NA	TRBV9	TRBJ2-1	TRBD2	14	CASSVEGTSNEQFF	TGTGCCAGCAGCGTAGAGGGGACTAGCAACGAGCAGTTCTTC
NA	TRBV9	TRBJ1-2	TRBD1	14	CASSTGRTGGGYTF	TGTGCCAGCAGCACCGGACGGACAGGTGGCGGCTACACCTTC
NA	TRBV7-2	TRBJ2-1	TRBD2	15	CASSGAGGGYNEQFF	TGTGCCAGCAGCGGCGCGGGAGGGGGGTACAATGAGCAGTTCTTC
NA	TRBV29-1	TRBJ2-7	NA	12	CSVYDGSYEQYF	TGCAGCGTTTACGACGGTTCCTACGAGCAGTACTTC
NA	TRBV15	TRBJ1-3	NA	15	CATSRDRAAGNTIYF	TGTGCCACCAGCAGAGATCGGGCAGCAGGAAACACCATATATTTT
once	TRBV7-2	TRBJ1-4	TRBD1	13	CASSLVTGGGLFF	TGTGCCAGCAGCCTCGTGACAGGGGGTGGACTGTTTTTT
NA	TRBV27	TRBJ1-1	NA	12	CASSWDGTEAFF	TGTGCCAGCAGTTGGGACGGTACTGAAGCTTTCTTT
NA	TRBV28	TRBJ1-1	TRBD1	16	CASSFALGQLNTEAFF	TGTGCCAGCAGTTTTGCCCTGGGACAGCTAAACACTGAAGCTTTCTTT
NA	TRBV7-8	TRBJ2-2	NA	13	CASSLAVAGELFF	TGTGCCAGCAGCTTAGCAGTAGCCGGGGAGCTGTTTTTT
NA	TRBV4-1	TRBJ2-1	TRBD2	16	CASSPDFAGGFNEQFF	TGCGCCAGCAGCCCCGACTTCGCGGGAGGCTTTAATGAGCAGTTCTTC
NA	TRBV6-5	TRBJ2-7	NA	12	CASSQTIYEQYF	TGTGCCAGCAGTCAGACTATATACGAGCAGTACTTC
NA	TRBV5-6	TRBJ2-7	TRBD1	13	CASSIGTGREQYF	TGTGCCAGCAGCATCGGGACAGGGCGGGAGCAGTACTTC
NA	TRBV28	TRBJ2-7	TRBD1	14	CASSTTGQSYEQYF	TGTGCCAGCAGTACGACAGGGCAAAGCTACGAGCAGTACTTC
NA	TRBV5-1	TRBJ2-1	NA	13	CASRSGNYNEQFF	TGCGCCAGCAGATCAGGGAACTACAATGAGCAGTTCTTC
NA	TRBV7-9	TRBJ2-1	TRBD2	16	CASSSPTSGRAREQFF	TGTGCCAGCAGCTCCCCGACTAGCGGGAGGGCTCGAGAGCAGTTCTTC
NA	TRBV6-1	TRBJ2-3	TRBD2	16	CASSELGTSESDTQYF	TGTGCCAGCAGTGAACTCGGGACTAGCGAATCAGATACGCAGTATTTT
NA	TRBV29-1	TRBJ2-2	TRBD2	15	CSVRLAGGHTGELFF	TGCAGCGTTCGACTAGCGGGAGGGCACACCGGGGAGCTGTTTTTT
NA	TRBV6-5	TRBJ2-5	NA	13	CASSSGNLETQYF	TGTGCCAGCAGTTCAGGGAATTTGGAGACCCAGTACTTC
NA	TRBV7-9	TRBJ2-5	NA	17	CASSFSSRGIKQETQYF	TGTGCCAGCAGCTTTAGTTCAAGGGGCATTAAACAAGAGACCCAGTACTTC
NA	TRBV4-2	TRBJ1-2	NA	12	CASSQGNLGYTF	TGTGCCAGCAGCCAGGGGAATCTGGGCTACACCTTC
NA	TRBV7-2	TRBJ1-5	NA	13	CASSLWGAQPQHF	TGTGCCAGCAGCTTATGGGGGGCACAGCCCCAGCATTTT
NA	TRBV7-9	TRBJ2-7	NA	13	CASSYRTSYEQYF	TGTGCCAGCAGCTACAGGACGTCCTACGAGCAGTACTTC
once	TRBV7-9	TRBJ2-7	NA	14	CASSPRGPPYEQYF	TGTGCCAGCAGCCCCCGCGGCCCCCCCTACGAGCAGTACTTC
NA	TRBV6-6	TRBJ2-7	NA	15	CASTVRAGIDYEQYF	TGTGCCAGCACCGTAAGGGCAGGGATTGATTACGAGCAGTACTTC
once	TRBV9	TRBJ2-7	TRBD1	16	CASSPRTGARDNEQYF	TGTGCCAGCAGCCCCCGAACAGGGGCCCGGGATAACGAGCAGTACTTC
once	TRBV6-1	TRBJ1-5	NA	17	CASSERVGTISNQPQHF	TGTGCCAGCAGTGAACGGGTCGGGACAATCAGCAATCAGCCCCAGCATTTT
NA	TRBV4-1	TRBJ2-1	NA	13	CASSQEGSFGQFF	TGCGCCAGCAGCCAAGAAGGGAGCTTCGGGCAGTTCTTC
few	TRBV30	TRBJ1-5	NA	14	CAWSSGGRRQPQHF	TGTGCCTGGAGTTCCGGGGGCAGACGACAGCCCCAGCATTTT
NA	TRBV18	TRBJ1-4	NA	14	CASSPAGEGEKLFF	TGTGCCAGCTCACCGGCGGGGGAAGGTGAAAAACTGTTTTTT
NA	TRBV7-7	TRBJ2-7	NA	13	CASSSRDGLEQYF	TGTGCCAGCAGCTCCAGGGACGGCCTGGAGCAGTACTTC
NA	TRBV6-1	TRBJ2-7	NA	15	CASTERVRGSYEQYF	TGTGCCAGCACCGAAAGGGTGAGGGGGTCCTACGAGCAGTACTTC
NA	TRBV4-1	TRBJ1-1	NA	15	CASSQVVGKNTEAFF	TGCGCCAGCAGCCAAGTTGTCGGAAAGAACACTGAAGCTTTCTTT
NA	TRBV15	TRBJ1-2	NA	15	CATSRDRGGSYGYTF	TGTGCCACCAGCAGGGACCGGGGAGGGTCCTATGGCTACACCTTC
once	TRBV25-1	TRBJ2-7	NA	13	CASSELRTGEQYF	TGTGCCAGCAGTGAATTAAGGACGGGAGAGCAGTACTTC
NA	TRBV13	TRBJ2-5	TRBD2	16	CASSLGLAGVLETQYF	TGTGCCAGCAGCTTGGGACTAGCGGGAGTTCTGGAGACCCAGTACTTC
NA	TRBV5-1	TRBJ2-1	NA	16	CASSLGGPIKYNEQFF	TGCGCCAGCAGCTTGGGGGGCCCCATTAAATACAATGAGCAGTTCTTC